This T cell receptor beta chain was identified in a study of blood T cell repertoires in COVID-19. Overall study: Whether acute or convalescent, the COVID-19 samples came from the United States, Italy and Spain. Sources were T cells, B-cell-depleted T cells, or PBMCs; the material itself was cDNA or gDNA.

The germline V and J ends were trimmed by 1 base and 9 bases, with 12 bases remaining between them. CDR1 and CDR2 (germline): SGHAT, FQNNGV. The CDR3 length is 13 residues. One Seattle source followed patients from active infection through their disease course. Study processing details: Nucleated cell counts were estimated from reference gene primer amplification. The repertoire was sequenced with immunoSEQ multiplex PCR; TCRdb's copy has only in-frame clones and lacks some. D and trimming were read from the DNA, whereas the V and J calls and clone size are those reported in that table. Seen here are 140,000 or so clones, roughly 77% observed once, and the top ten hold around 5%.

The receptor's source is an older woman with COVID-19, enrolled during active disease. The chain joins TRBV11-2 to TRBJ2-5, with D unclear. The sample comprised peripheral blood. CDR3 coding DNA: TGTGCCAGCAGCTTAGGTTCGCAGTTGGCCCAGTACTTC. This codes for CASSLGSQLAQYF.